Below are 18 T cell receptor beta chains sequenced from a single sample in a study of cytomegalovirus exposure and HLA in healthy donors. Use of 60 Vbeta and 13 Jbeta primers characterized the PCR. Measured with immunoSEQ multiplex PCR; TCRdb has only the in-frame clones, and not every one. The sample includes around 20,000 clones, 75% of them seen just once. The sequenced sample was PBMCs. All receptors come from a man aged 18 to 30 in good health and CMV-seronegative.

The V call is TRBV29-1, the J call TRBJ2-1; D remains unclear. The germline V gene encodes CDR1 SQVTM and CDR2 ANQGSEA. The CDR3 runs to 11 residues. In DNA form, the CDR3 reads TGCAGTCACATAAACAGTAATGAGCAGTTCTTC. Translated, it gives CSHINSNEQFF.

This chain uses TRBV19 with TRBJ1-2; D perhaps matches TRBD1 (5 bases). The germline V gene encodes CDR1 LNHDA and CDR2 SQIVND (reference sequence). The CDR3 sequence is 13 residues long. The V and J ends lost 5 bases and 4 bases respectively, with 11 bases between them. CDR3 bases: TGTGCCAGTAGTCTACAGGATTTCTATGGCTACACCTTC. The encoded protein is CASSLQDFYGYTF.

J is TRBJ2-7 and V is TRBV30; TRBD1 matches at 7 bases. Per germline, CDR1 GTSNPN and CDR2 SVGIG (reference sequence). Germline trimming cut 2 bases from V and 3 bases from J; bases unmatched to any gene: 4. This CDR3 region has 13 residues. CDR3 bases: TGTGCCTGGAGTTCCGGACAGGACTACGAGCAGTACTTC. It encodes CAWSSGQDYEQYF.

The V and J genes are TRBV10-3 and TRBJ2-4; TRBD2 aligns across 10 bases. Germline CDR1 is ENHRY and CDR2 is SYGVKD. Unmatched junction bases numbered 2, after V lost 0 bases and J lost 6 bases. The length of the CDR3 is 15 residues. CDR3 protein: CAISESASGGNIQYF. As DNA, the CDR3 is TGTGCCATCAGTGAGTCTGCTAGCGGGGGAAACATTCAGTACTTC.

The rearrangement links TRBV5-1 to TRBJ2-2, with 12 bases lining up with TRBD2. CDR3 size: 14 residues. V lost 7 bases, J lost 6 bases, and 4 bases stayed unmatched. Germline V gene sequence: CDR1 SGHRS, CDR2 YFSETQ. DNA for the CDR3: TGCGCCAGCCTAGCGGGGGGGCCTTCCGGGGAGCTGTTTTTT. Encoded protein: CASLAGGPSGELFF.

The V call is TRBV5-1, the J call TRBJ2-7; 10 nucleotides agree with TRBD2. This CDR3 is 19 amino acids long. V shed 4 bases and J 3 bases; nucleotides not matched to a gene: 19. Germline V gene sequence: CDR1 SGHRS, CDR2 YFSETQ. DNA of the CDR3: TGCGCCAGCAGCCCACAGACAGGGCGGCTAGCGGGAGTCCTCTACGAGCAGTACTTC. Its translation: CASSPQTGRLAGVLYEQYF.

CDR3 bases: TGCAGTGCTAACTTTCAACAAAAACTGTTTTTT. Its protein product is CSANFQQKLFF. The J gene is TRBJ1-4, the V gene TRBV20-1; D remains unclear. The V end was cut by 4 bases, the J end by 9 bases, with 9 bases between. There are 11 residues in the CDR3. Germline-derived CDR1 and CDR2 are DFQATT and SNEGSKA (reference sequence).

The chain couples TRBV4-2 to TRBJ1-5, with D possibly being TRBD1 (5 bases). Germline-derived CDR1 and CDR2 are LGHNA and YNFKEQ. Trimming took off 3 bases at V and 6 bases at J, with 21 bases between the two ends. The CDR3 consists of 17 residues. The CDR3 DNA follows: TGTGCCAGCAGCCAGCTCCCCGCTTCGGGGGGAGGTCAGCCCCAGCATTTT. Protein: CASSQLPASGGGQPQHF.

This rearrangement joins TRBV6-5 to TRBJ2-7; 11 bases match TRBD2. The CDR3 length is 15 residues. V trimming: 6 bases; J trimming: 3 bases; junction bases outside the gene matches: 7. Germline V lookup: CDR1 MNHEY, CDR2 SVGAGI. In DNA, the CDR3 is TGTGCCAGCAGCGCGGCTAGCGGGGGGAACTACGAGCAGTACTTC. This gives the protein CASSAASGGNYEQYF.

CDR3 in DNA: TGTGCCAGCAGCTTAGGGGCCCAGCCCCAGCATTTT. Protein sequence: CASSLGAQPQHF. The V and J genes are TRBV7-9 and TRBJ1-5; D is undetermined. With 1 base removed from V and 7 bases from J, the gap between germline ends came to 5 bases. The CDR3 sequence is 12 residues long. CDR1 is SEHNR, CDR2 FQNEAQ, per germline (reference sequence).

V is TRBV11-2 and J is TRBJ1-1; D is unclear. The CDR3 extends over 14 amino acids. Germline assignment: CDR1 SGHAT and CDR2 FQNNGV. V lost 1 base and J 6 bases, leaving 12 bases between the germline ends. The CDR3 DNA is TGTGCCAGCAGCTTAGGGCGGTTAAGCTCTGAAGCTTTCTTT. Translated: CASSLGRLSSEAFF.

The chain has TRBV28 and TRBJ2-7; tentative D call: TRBD1 (5 bases). The ends were cut back, 8 bases at V and 2 bases at J, with 16 bases in the middle. Germline V gives CDR1 MDHEN, CDR2 SYDVKM. CDR3 length: 14 residues. The chain's CDR3 is CASQIDRQPYEQYF. The CDR3 region has the DNA TGTGCCAGCCAAATTGACCGACAGCCCTACGAGCAGTACTTC.

CDR3 DNA sequence: TGTGCCAGCAGCTCAGGACTAGCGGGCCCCCAAGAGACCCAGTACTTC. This translates into CASSSGLAGPQETQYF. V gene TRBV11-2 combines with J gene TRBJ2-5; 11 nucleotides line up with TRBD2. The V gene end was trimmed by 4 bases and the J gene end by 1 base; junction bases not matched to a gene: 5. The CDR3 totals 16 residues. Per germline, CDR1 SGHAT and CDR2 FQNNGV.

The rearrangement joins TRBV5-6 to TRBJ2-7; 8 nucleotides match TRBD2. Germline CDR1 and CDR2: SGHDT and YYEEEE. V shed 3 bases and J 8 bases; nucleotides not matched to a gene: 13. The CDR3 sequence is 15 residues long. DNA for the CDR3: TGTGCCAGCAGCTCACCGGGACGGGAGGGTTTGAAGCAGTACTTC. Translating it yields CASSSPGREGLKQYF.

The chain employs TRBV5-4 and TRBJ1-1; D uncertain. V lost 0 bases, J lost 3 bases, and 6 bases lay in between. CDR3 length equals 13 residues. Germline V gene sequence: CDR1 SGHNT, CDR2 YYREEE (reference sequence). DNA for the CDR3: TGTGCCAGCAGCTTGGACAGCCACACTGAAGCTTTCTTT. It yields the protein CASSLDSHTEAFF.

This clone was picked up a small number of times. The chain employs TRBV7-2 and TRBJ2-1; weak D call: TRBD2 (5 bases). CDR3 length: 14 residues. Germline V gene sequence: CDR1 SGHTA, CDR2 FQGNSA. V gave up 0 bases and J gave up 7 bases, with 10 bases separating them. The CDR3 region is CASSLAELANEQFF. The CDR3 DNA reads TGTGCCAGCAGCTTAGCGGAGCTAGCAAATGAGCAGTTCTTC.

This chain uses TRBV5-4 with TRBJ2-3; 11 positions agree with TRBD2. This CDR3 is 18 amino acids long. CDR1 is SGHNT, CDR2 YYREEE, per germline (reference sequence). Trimming cost V 2 bases and J 3 bases; bases outside gene matches: 11. The CDR3 protein is CASSFGSGRAGGTDTQYF. For the CDR3, the DNA is TGTGCCAGCAGCTTCGGTAGCGGGAGGGCCGGGGGGACAGATACGCAGTATTTT.

This clone was seen more than once but under ten times. The CDR3, as DNA: TGCGCCAGCAGCCAAAAATGGGGAGGGGGGAACACTGAAGCTTTCTTT. Its protein is CASSQKWGGGNTEAFF. The J gene is TRBJ1-1, the V gene TRBV4-3, with D perhaps matching TRBD1 (6 bases). V lost 2 bases and J 1 base, leaving 14 bases between the germline ends. Germline CDR1 is LGHNA and CDR2 is YSLEER. The CDR3 contains 16 residues.